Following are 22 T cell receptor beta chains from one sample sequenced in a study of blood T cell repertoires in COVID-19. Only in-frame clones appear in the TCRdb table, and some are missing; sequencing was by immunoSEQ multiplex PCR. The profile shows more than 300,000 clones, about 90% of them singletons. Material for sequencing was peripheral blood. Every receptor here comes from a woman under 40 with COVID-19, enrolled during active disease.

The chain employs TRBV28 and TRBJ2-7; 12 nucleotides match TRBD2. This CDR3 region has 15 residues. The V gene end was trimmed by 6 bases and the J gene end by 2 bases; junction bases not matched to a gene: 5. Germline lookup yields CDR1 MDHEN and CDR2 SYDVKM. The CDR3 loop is CASSRTSGGTYEQYF. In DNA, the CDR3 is TGTGCCAGCAGCCGAACTAGCGGGGGGACCTACGAGCAGTACTTC.

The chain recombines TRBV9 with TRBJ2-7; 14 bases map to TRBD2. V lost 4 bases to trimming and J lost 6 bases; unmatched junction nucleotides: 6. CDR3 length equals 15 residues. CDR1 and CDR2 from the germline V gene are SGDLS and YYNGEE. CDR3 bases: TGTGCCAGCAGCACAGGACTAGCGGGAGGTCCCGAGCAGTACTTC. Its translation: CASSTGLAGGPEQYF.

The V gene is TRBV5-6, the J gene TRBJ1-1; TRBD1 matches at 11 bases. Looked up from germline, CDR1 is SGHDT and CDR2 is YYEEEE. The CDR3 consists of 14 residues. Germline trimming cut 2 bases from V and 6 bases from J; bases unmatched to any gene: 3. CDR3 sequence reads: CASSFPGQGAEAFF. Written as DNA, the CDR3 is TGTGCCAGCAGCTTCCCGGGACAGGGGGCTGAAGCTTTCTTT. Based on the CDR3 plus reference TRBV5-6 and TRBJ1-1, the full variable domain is DAGVTQSPTHLIKTRGQQVTLRCSPKSGHDTVSWYQQALGQGPQFIFQYYEEEERQRGNFPDRFSGHQFPNYSSELNVNALLLGDSALYLCASSFPGQGAEAFFGQGTRLTVV.

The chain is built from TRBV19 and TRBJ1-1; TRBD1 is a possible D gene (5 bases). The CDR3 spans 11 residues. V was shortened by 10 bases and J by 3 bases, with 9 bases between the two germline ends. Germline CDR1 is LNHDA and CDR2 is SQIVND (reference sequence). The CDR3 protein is CATGDYTEAFF. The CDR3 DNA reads TGTGCCACCGGGGACTACACTGAAGCTTTCTTT. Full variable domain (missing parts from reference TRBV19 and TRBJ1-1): DGGITQSPKYLFRKEGQNVTLSCEQNLNHDAMYWYRQDPGQGLRLIYYSQIVNDFQKGDIAEGYSVSREKKESFPLTVTSAQKNPTAFYLCATGDYTEAFFGQGTRLTVV.

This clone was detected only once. CDR3 sequence: CAISGGGSGANVLTF. The CDR3 DNA reads as TGTGCCATCAGTGGAGGGGGATCTGGGGCCAACGTCCTGACTTTC. The chain couples TRBV10-3 to TRBJ2-6, with D possibly TRBD1 on 6 matching bases. Trimming took off 4 bases at V and 1 base at J, with 8 bases between the two ends. The length of the CDR3 is 15 residues. Germline CDR1 ENHRY, CDR2 SYGVKD.

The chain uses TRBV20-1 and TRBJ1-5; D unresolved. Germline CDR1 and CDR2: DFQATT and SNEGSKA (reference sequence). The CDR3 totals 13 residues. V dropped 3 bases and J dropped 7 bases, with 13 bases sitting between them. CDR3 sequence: CSASRLGRQPQHF. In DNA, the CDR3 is TGCAGTGCTAGTCGCCTAGGGAGGCAGCCCCAGCATTTT.

The CDR3 loop reads CASSRDSRRNSNQPQHF. The CDR3 coding sequence is TGTGCCAGCAGTCGGGACAGCCGACGAAATAGCAATCAGCCCCAGCATTTT. The V call is TRBV6-6, the J call TRBJ1-5; 7 bases line up with TRBD1. The CDR3 sequence is 17 residues long. Germline trimming cut 5 bases from V and 0 bases from J; bases unmatched to any gene: 10. The V gene's germline CDR1 is MNHNY and CDR2 SVGAGI (reference sequence).

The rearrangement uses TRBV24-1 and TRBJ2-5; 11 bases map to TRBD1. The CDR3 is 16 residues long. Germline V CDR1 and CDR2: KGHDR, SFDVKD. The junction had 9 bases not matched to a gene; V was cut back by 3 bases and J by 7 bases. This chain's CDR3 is CATSDPRTGGEGTQYF. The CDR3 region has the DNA TGTGCCACCAGTGATCCTCGGACAGGGGGCGAGGGGACCCAGTACTTC.

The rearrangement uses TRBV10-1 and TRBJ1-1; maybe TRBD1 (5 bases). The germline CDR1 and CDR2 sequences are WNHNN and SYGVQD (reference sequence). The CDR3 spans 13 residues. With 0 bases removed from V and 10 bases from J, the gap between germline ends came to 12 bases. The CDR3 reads CASSESGAGRAFF. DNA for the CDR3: TGCGCCAGCAGTGAGTCAGGGGCTGGGCGAGCTTTCTTT.

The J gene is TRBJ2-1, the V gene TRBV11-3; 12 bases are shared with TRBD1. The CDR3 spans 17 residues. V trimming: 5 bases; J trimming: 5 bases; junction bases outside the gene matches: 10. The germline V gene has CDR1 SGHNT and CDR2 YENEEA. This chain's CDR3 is CASSPGQGASVHNEQFF. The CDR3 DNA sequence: TGTGCCAGCAGCCCGGGACAGGGGGCTTCAGTTCACAATGAGCAGTTCTTC.

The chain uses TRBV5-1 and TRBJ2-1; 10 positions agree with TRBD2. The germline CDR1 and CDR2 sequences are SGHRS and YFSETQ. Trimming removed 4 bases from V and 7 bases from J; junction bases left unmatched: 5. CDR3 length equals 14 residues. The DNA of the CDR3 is TGCGCCAGCAGCGGTAGCGGGAGGTGGAATGAGCAGTTCTTC. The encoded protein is CASSGSGRWNEQFF.

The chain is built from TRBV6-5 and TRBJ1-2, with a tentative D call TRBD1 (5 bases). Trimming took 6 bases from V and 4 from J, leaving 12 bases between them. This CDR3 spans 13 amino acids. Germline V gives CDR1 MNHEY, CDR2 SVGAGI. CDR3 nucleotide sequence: TGTGCCAGCAGCCGGGGGGGGATCTATGGCTACACCTTC. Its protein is CASSRGGIYGYTF.

The CDR3 region is CASSTPGLGGETQYF. CDR3 nucleotides: TGCGCCAGCAGCACACCGGGACTAGGGGGGGAGACCCAGTACTTC. The chain carries TRBV4-1 and TRBJ2-5, with 8 nucleotides matching TRBD2. The CDR3 sequence is 15 residues long. Germline CDR1 reads MGHRA; CDR2 reads YSYEKL. With 5 bases clipped from V and 5 bases from J, the junction kept 10 bases outside the gene matches.

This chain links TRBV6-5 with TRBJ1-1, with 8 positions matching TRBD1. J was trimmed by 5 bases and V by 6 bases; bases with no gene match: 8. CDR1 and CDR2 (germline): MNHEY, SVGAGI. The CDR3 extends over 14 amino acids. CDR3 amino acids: CASSTRGLETEAFF. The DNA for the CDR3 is TGTGCCAGCAGCACCAGGGGGCTGGAAACTGAAGCTTTCTTT.

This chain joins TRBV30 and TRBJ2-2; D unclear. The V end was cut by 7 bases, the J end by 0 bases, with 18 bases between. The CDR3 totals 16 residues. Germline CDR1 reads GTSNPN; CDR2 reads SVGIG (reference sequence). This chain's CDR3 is CAFGDELAANTGELFF. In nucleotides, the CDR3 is TGTGCCTTTGGAGATGAGCTCGCCGCGAACACCGGGGAGCTGTTTTTT.

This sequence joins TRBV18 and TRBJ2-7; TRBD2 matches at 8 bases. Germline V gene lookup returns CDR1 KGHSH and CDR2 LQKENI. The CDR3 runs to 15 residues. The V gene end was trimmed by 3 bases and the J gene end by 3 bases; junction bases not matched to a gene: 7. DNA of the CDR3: TGTGCCAGCTCACCTTCAGCGGGAGTTCTCTACGAGCAGTACTTC. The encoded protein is CASSPSAGVLYEQYF.

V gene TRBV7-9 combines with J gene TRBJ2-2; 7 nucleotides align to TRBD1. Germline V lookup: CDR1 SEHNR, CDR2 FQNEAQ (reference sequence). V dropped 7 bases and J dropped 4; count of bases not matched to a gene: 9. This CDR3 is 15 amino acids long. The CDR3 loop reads CASIIQGIRTGELFF. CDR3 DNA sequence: TGTGCCAGCATCATACAGGGGATTCGCACCGGGGAGCTGTTTTTT.

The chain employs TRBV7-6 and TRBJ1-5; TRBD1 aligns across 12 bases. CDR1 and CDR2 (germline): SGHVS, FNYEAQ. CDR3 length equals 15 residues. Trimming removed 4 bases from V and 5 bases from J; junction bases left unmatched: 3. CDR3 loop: CASSSGTGGDQPQHF. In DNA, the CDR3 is TGTGCCAGCAGCTCTGGGACAGGGGGCGATCAGCCCCAGCATTTT.

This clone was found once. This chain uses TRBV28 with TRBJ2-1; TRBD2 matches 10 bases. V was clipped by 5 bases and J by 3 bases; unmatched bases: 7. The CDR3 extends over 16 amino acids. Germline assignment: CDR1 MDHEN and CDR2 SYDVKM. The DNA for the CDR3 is TGTGCCAGCAGTGGCCCGGGACTAGCGAGCTACAATGAGCAGTTCTTC. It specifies CASSGPGLASYNEQFF.

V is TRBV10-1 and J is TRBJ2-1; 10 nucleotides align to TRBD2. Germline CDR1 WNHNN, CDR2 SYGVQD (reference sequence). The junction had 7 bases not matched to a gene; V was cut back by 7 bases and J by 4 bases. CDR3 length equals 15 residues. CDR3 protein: CASIAPTSGYNEQFF. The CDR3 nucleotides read TGCGCCAGCATTGCCCCGACTAGCGGGTACAATGAGCAGTTCTTC.

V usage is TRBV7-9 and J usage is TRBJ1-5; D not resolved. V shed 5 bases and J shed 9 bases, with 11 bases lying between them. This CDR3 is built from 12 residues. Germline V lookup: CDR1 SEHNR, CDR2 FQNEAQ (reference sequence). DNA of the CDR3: TGTGCCAGCAGCCCGGAGTTGGGGCCCCAGCATTTT. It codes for CASSPELGPQHF.

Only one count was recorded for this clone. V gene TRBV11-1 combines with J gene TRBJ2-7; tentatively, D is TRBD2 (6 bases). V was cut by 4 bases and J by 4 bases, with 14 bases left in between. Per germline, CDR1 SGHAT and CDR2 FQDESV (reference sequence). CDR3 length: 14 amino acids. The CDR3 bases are TGTGCCAGCAGCTGGGGGGAGGCCGGATACGAGCAGTACTTC. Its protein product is CASSWGEAGYEQYF.